This is a list of T cell receptor beta chains from one sample in a study of OX40 agonist ivuxolimab in advanced cancers. Libraries were prepared by immunoSEQ multiplex PCR; TCRdb keeps only in-frame clonotypes and omits some of them. The sample has tens of thousands of clones, around nine tenths seen once. The source was CD4+ or CD8+ T cells sorted from blood, collected in a trial of the OX40 agonist ivuxolimab. The receptors here all came from an adult with an advanced solid tumor such as melanoma, head and neck, liver or kidney cancer. The CDR3 runs from the conserved cysteine through the conserved F or W. D genes are given only for firm matches. A row's size may be missing; if present it is once, few, many or a size class.

CDR3: CASSRDRVYGYTF; DNA: TGTGCCAGCAGCCGTGACAGGGTGTATGGCTACACCTTC; D: TRBD1; J: TRBJ1-2; V: TRBV11-2; size: .
CDR3: CASSLMEGNSPLHF; DNA: TGCGCCAGCAGCTTGATGGAGGGTAATTCACCCCTCCACTTT; D: .; J: TRBJ1-6; V: TRBV5-1; size: .
CDR3: CASRRGPYGYTF; DNA: TGTGCCAGCAGGCGTGGGCCTTATGGCTACACCTTC; D: .; J: TRBJ1-2; V: TRBV11-2; size: .
CDR3: CASSPPWGSRNTEAFF; DNA: TGTGCCAGTAGTCCCCCCTGGGGGTCAAGGAACACTGAAGCTTTCTTT; D: .; J: TRBJ1-1; V: TRBV19; size: .
CDR3: CASSSWTGGGNSPLHF; DNA: TGTGCCAGCAGCTCCTGGACAGGGGGAGGTAATTCACCCCTCCACTTT; D: TRBD1; J: TRBJ1-6; V: TRBV7-2; size: .
CDR3: CAWSVSPQNSPLHF; DNA: TGTGCCTGGAGTGTAAGCCCGCAGAATTCACCCCTCCACTTT; D: .; J: TRBJ1-6; V: TRBV30; size: few
CDR3: CASMLGGAAYEQYF; DNA: TGTGCCAGCATGCTCGGGGGGGCCGCCTACGAGCAGTACTTC; D: TRBD2; J: TRBJ2-7; V: TRBV6-1; size: .
CDR3: CASRLGWTIYEQYF; DNA: TGTGCCAGCAGGTTGGGGTGGACGATCTACGAGCAGTACTTC; D: .; J: TRBJ2-7; V: TRBV5-8; size: .
CDR3: CASGLNGARETQYF; DNA: TGTGCTAGTGGTCTAAACGGGGCAAGGGAGACCCAGTACTTC; D: .; J: TRBJ2-5; V: TRBV12-5; size: .
CDR3: CASGTGMSGYTF; DNA: TGCGCCAGCGGGACAGGGATGAGTGGCTACACCTTC; D: TRBD1; J: TRBJ1-2; V: TRBV10-1; size: .
CDR3: CASSPLGISYNEQFF; DNA: TGCGCCTCCTCGCCCTTGGGGATCTCCTACAATGAGCAGTTCTTC; D: .; J: TRBJ2-1; V: TRBV10-2; size: .
CDR3: CASSRGEVGEKLFF; DNA: TGTGCCAGCAGCCGGGGGGAGGTCGGTGAAAAACTGTTTTTT; D: .; J: TRBJ1-4; V: TRBV9; size: .
CDR3: CASSQTNQGQYGYTF; DNA: TGTGCCAGCAGCCAAACAAACCAGGGACAGTATGGCTACACCTTC; D: TRBD1; J: TRBJ1-2; V: TRBV4-2; size: .
CDR3: CASSLGSAFYNEQFF; DNA: TGTGCCAGCAGCTTGGGATCGGCTTTTTACAATGAGCAGTTCTTC; D: .; J: TRBJ2-1; V: TRBV11-3; size: .
CDR3: CASSQDGTGGEQFF; DNA: TGTGCCAGCAGCCAAGACGGGACAGGGGGTGAGCAGTTCTTC; D: TRBD1; J: TRBJ2-1; V: TRBV4-2; size: .
CDR3: CASSSRGALYNEQFF; DNA: TGTGCCAGCAGCTCGCGGGGGGCTCTTTACAATGAGCAGTTCTTC; D: TRBD2; J: TRBJ2-1; V: TRBV11-2; size: .
CDR3: CATGRGSYNEQFF; DNA: TGTGCCACCGGGCGGGGCTCCTACAATGAGCAGTTCTTC; D: .; J: TRBJ2-1; V: TRBV27; size: once
CDR3: CASSLRSGGKNTQYF; DNA: TGCGCCAGCAGCTTGAGATCAGGGGGCAAGAATACGCAGTATTTT; D: TRBD1; J: TRBJ2-3; V: TRBV5-1; size: .
CDR3: CASSRFLAGDIYNEQFF; DNA: TGTGCCAGCAGCCGATTTCTAGCGGGGGACATCTACAATGAGCAGTTCTTC; D: TRBD2; J: TRBJ2-1; V: TRBV4-2; size: .
CDR3: CASSKGGTTPLGEQFF; DNA: TGTGCCAGCAGCAAAGGGGGGACTACCCCTCTGGGGGAGCAGTTCTTC; D: .; J: TRBJ2-1; V: TRBV21-1; size: .
CDR3: CASSLGALAGGSSYNEQFF; DNA: TGTGCCAGCAGCTTAGGTGCACTAGCGGGGGGGAGCTCCTACAATGAGCAGTTCTTC; D: TRBD2; J: TRBJ2-1; V: TRBV7-9; size: .
CDR3: CASSHKVLVLPEAFF; DNA: TGTGCCAGCAGCCACAAGGTTCTGGTCCTACCTGAAGCTTTCTTT; D: .; J: TRBJ1-1; V: TRBV6-5; size: .
CDR3: CASSEYRTSGGGEQFF; DNA: TGTGCCAGCAGTGAATATAGGACTAGCGGGGGTGGTGAGCAGTTCTTC; D: TRBD2; J: TRBJ2-1; V: TRBV25-1; size: .
CDR3: CASSDRGPGELFF; DNA: TGTGCCAGCTCGGACAGGGGGCCCGGGGAGCTGTTTTTT; D: TRBD1; J: TRBJ2-2; V: TRBV18; size: once
CDR3: CASSVASGGGQETQYF; DNA: TGTGCCAGCAGCGTAGCTTCCGGCGGGGGCCAAGAGACCCAGTACTTC; D: TRBD2; J: TRBJ2-5; V: TRBV9; size: .
CDR3: CASSQKGGTAIYGYTF; DNA: TGCGCCAGCAGCCAAAAAGGGGGGACGGCGATCTATGGCTACACCTTC; D: .; J: TRBJ1-2; V: TRBV4-3; size: .
CDR3: CASSQEDRGYNAEAFF; DNA: TGTGCCAGCAGCCAAGAGGACAGGGGTTATAATGCTGAAGCTTTCTTT; D: TRBD1; J: TRBJ1-1; V: TRBV4-2; size: .
CDR3: CSGGLTLNTGELFF; DNA: TGCAGCGGGGGACTGACCCTGAACACCGGGGAGCTGTTTTTT; D: .; J: TRBJ2-2; V: TRBV29-1; size: .
CDR3: CASSSTGTGYEQYF; DNA: TGTGCCAGCAGCTCGACCGGGACAGGTTACGAGCAGTACTTC; D: TRBD1; J: TRBJ2-7; V: TRBV13; size: .